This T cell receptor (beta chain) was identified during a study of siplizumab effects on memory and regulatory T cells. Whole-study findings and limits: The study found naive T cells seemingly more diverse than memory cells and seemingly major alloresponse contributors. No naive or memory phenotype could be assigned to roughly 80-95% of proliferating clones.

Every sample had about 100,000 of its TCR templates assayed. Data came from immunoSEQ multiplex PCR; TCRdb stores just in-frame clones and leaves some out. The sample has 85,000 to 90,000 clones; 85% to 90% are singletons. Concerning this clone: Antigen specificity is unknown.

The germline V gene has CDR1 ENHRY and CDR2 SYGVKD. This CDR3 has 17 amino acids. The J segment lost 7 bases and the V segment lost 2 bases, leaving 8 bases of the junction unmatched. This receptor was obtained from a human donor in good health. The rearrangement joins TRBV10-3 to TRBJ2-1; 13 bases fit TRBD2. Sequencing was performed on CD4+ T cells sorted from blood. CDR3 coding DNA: TGTGCCATCAGTGAGCGTCCGGGGACTAGCGGGACAAATGAGCAGTTCTTC. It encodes CAISERPGTSGTNEQFF.